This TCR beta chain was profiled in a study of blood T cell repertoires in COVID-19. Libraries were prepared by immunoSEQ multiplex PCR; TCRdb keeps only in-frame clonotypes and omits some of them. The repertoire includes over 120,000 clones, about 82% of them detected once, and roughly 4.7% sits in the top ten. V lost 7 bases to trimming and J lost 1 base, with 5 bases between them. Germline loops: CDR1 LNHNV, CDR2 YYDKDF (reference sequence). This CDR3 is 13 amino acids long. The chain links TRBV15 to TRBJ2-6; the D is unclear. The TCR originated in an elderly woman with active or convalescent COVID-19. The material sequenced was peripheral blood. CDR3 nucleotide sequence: TGTGCCACCACCGAGTCTGGGGCCAACGTCCTGACTTTC. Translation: CATTESGANVLTF.